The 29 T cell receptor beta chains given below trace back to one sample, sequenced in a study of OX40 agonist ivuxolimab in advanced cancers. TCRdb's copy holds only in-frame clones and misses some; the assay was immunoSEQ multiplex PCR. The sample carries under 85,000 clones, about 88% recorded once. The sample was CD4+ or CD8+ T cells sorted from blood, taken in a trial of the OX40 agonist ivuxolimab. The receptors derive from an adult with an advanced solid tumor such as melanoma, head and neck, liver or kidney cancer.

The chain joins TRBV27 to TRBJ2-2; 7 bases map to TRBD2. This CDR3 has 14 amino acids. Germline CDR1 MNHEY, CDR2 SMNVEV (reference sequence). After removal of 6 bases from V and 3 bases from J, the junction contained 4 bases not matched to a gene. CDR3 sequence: CASRGGIYTGELFF. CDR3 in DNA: TGTGCCAGCAGGGGGGGGATTTACACCGGGGAGCTGTTTTTT.

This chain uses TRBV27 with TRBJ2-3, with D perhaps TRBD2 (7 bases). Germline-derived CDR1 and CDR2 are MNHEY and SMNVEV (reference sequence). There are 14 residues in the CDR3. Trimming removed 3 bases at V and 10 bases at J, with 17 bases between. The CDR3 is CASSLGGPGFAQYF. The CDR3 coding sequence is TGTGCCAGCAGTTTGGGGGGGCCCGGTTTTGCGCAGTATTTT.

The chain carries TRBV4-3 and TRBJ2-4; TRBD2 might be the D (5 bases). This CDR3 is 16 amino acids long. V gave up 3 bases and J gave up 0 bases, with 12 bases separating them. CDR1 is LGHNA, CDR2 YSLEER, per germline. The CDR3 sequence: CASSHEPGLAKNIQYF. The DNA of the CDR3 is TGCGCCAGCAGCCACGAGCCGGGATTAGCCAAAAACATTCAGTACTTC.

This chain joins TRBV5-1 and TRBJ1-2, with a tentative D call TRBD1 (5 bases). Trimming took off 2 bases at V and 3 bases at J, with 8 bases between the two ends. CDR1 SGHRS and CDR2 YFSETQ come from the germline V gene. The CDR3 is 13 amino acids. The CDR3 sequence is CASSFDSYYGYTF. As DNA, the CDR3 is TGCGCCAGCAGCTTTGACAGCTACTATGGCTACACCTTC. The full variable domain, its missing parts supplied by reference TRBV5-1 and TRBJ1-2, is KAGVTQTPRYLIKTRGQQVTLSCSPISGHRSVSWYQQTPGQGLQFLFEYFSETQRNKGNFPGRFSGRQFSNSRSEMNVSTLELGDSALYLCASSFDSYYGYTFGSGTRLTVV.

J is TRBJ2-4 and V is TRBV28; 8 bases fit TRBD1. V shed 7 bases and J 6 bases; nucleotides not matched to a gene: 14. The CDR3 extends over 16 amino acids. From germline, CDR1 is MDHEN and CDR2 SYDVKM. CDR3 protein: CASIPGQAPLGNIQYF. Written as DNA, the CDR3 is TGTGCCAGCATCCCGGGACAGGCTCCTTTGGGAAACATTCAGTACTTC.

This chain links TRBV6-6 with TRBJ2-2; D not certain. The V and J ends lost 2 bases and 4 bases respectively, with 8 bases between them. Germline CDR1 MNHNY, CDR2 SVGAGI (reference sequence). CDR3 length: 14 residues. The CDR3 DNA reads TGTGCCAGCAGTTACGAACAGCCCACCGGGGAGCTGTTTTTT. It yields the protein CASSYEQPTGELFF.

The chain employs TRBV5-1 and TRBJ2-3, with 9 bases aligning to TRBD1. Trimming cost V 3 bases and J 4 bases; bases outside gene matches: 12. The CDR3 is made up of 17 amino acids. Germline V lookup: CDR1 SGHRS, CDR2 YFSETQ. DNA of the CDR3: TGCGCCAGCAGCTCCCACCCGGGACAGGGAGTTTCAGATACGCAGTATTTT. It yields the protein CASSSHPGQGVSDTQYF.

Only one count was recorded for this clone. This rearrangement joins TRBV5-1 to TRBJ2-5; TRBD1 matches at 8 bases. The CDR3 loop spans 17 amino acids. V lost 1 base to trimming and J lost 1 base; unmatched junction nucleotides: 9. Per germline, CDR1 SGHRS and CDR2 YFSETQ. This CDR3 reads CASSLWPPTGVQETQYF. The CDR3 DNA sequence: TGCGCCAGCAGCTTGTGGCCCCCGACAGGGGTCCAAGAGACCCAGTACTTC.

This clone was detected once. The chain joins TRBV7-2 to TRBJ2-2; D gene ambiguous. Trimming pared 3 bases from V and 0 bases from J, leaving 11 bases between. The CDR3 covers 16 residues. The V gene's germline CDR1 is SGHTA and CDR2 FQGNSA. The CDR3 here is CASSLGSRPNTGELFF. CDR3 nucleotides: TGTGCCAGCAGCTTGGGATCCAGGCCGAACACCGGGGAGCTGTTTTTT.

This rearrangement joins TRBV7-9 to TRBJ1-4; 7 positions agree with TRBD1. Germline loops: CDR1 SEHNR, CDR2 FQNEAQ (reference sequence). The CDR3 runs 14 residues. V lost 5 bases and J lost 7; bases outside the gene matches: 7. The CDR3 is CASSQTGDGEKLFF. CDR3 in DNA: TGTGCCAGCAGCCAAACAGGGGACGGTGAAAAACTGTTTTTT.

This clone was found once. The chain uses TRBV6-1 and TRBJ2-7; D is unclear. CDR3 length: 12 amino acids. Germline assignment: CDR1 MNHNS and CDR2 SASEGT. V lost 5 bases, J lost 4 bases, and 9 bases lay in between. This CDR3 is CASSFTSYEQYF. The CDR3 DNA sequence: TGTGCCAGCAGTTTCACATCATACGAGCAGTACTTC.

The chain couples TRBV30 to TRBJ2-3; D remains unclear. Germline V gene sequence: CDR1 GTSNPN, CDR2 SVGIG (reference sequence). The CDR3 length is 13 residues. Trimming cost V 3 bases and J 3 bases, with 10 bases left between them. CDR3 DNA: TGTGCCTGGAGAGTCGTCGGTACAGATACGCAGTATTTT. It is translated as CAWRVVGTDTQYF.

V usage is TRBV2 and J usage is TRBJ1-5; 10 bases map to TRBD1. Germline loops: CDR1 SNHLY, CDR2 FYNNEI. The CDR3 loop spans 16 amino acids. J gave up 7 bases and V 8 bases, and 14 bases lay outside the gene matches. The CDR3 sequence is CASSDPRDRGRQPQHF. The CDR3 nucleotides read TGTGCCAGCTCCGACCCCCGGGACAGGGGACGGCAGCCCCAGCATTTT.

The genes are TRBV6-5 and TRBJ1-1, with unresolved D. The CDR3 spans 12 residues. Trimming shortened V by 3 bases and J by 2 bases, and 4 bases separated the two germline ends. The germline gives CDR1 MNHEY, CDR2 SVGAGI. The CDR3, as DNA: TGTGCCAGCAGTTATAAAAACACTGAAGCTTTCTTT. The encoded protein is CASSYKNTEAFF.

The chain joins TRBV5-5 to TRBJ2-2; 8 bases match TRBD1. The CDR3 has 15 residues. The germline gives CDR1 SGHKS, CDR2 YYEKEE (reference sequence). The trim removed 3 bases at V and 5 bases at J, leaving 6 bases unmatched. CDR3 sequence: CASSWTGSVTGELFF. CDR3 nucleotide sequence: TGTGCCAGCAGCTGGACAGGGAGTGTAACCGGGGAGCTGTTTTTT.

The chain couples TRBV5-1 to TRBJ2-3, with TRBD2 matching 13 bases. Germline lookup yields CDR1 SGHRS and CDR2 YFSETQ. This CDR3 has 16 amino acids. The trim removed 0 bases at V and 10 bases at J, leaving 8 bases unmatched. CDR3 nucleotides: TGCGCCAGCAGCTTGGGGACTAGCGGGGGTAACAGGGCGCAGTATTTT. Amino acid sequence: CASSLGTSGGNRAQYF.

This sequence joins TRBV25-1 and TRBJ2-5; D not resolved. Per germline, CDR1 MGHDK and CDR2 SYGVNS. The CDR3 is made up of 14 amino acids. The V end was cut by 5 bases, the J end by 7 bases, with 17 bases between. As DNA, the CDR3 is TGTGCCAGCAGTCAACTGGTAGGGTGGGGGACCCAGTACTTC. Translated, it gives CASSQLVGWGTQYF.

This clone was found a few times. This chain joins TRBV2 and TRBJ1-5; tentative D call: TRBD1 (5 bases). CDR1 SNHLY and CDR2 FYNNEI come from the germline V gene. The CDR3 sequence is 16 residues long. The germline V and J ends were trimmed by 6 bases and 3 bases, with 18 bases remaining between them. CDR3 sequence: CASRAGRMRDNQPQHF. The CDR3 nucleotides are TGTGCCAGCAGGGCAGGGAGGATGAGAGACAATCAGCCCCAGCATTTT.

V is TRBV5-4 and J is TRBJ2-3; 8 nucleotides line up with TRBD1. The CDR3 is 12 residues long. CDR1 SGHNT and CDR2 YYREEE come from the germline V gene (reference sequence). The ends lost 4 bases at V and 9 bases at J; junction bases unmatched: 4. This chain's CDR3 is CASSLDRETQYF. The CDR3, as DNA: TGTGCCAGCAGCCTGGACAGGGAGACGCAGTATTTT.

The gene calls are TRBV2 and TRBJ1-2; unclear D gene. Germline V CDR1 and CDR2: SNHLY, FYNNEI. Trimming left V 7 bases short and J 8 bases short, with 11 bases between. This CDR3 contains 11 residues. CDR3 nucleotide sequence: TGTGCCAGCACAAGGGTAGTAGGCTACACCTTC. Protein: CASTRVVGYTF.

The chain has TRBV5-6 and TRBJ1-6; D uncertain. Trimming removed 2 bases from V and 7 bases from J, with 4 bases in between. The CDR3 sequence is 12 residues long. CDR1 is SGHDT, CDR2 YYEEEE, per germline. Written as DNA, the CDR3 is TGTGCCAGCAGCTTCAGGAATTCACCCCTCCACTTT. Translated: CASSFRNSPLHF.

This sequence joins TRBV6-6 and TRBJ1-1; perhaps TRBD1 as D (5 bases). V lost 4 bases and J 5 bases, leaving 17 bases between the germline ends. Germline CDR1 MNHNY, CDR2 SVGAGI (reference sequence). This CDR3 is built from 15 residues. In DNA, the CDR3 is TGTGCCAGCAGTTCTTCCGACAGACCAAGGACTGAAGCTTTCTTT. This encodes CASSSSDRPRTEAFF.

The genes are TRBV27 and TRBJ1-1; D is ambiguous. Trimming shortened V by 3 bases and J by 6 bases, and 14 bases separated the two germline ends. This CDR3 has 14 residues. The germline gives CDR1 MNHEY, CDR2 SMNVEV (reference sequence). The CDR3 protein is CASSFPPPAAEAFF. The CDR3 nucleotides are TGTGCCAGCAGTTTCCCCCCGCCGGCGGCTGAAGCTTTCTTT.

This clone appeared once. CDR3 amino acids: CASSVLPYEQYF. The CDR3 DNA is TGTGCCAGCAGTGTACTTCCCTACGAGCAGTACTTC. V is TRBV2 and J is TRBJ2-7; no clear D. The germline V and J ends were trimmed by 4 bases and 2 bases, with 6 bases remaining between them. This CDR3 comprises 12 residues. The germline gives CDR1 SNHLY, CDR2 FYNNEI.

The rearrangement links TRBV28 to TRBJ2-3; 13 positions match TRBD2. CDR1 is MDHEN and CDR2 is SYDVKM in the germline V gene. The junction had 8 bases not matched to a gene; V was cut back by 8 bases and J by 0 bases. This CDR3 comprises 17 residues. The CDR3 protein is CASGLLAGGISTDTQYF. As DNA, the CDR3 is TGTGCCAGCGGACTACTAGCGGGAGGGATTAGCACAGATACGCAGTATTTT.

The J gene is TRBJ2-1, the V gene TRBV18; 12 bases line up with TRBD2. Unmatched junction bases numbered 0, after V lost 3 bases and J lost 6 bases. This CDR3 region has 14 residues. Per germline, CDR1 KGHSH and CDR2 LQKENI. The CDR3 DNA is TGTGCCAGCTCACCGACTAGCGGGAGCAATGAGCAGTTCTTC. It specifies CASSPTSGSNEQFF.

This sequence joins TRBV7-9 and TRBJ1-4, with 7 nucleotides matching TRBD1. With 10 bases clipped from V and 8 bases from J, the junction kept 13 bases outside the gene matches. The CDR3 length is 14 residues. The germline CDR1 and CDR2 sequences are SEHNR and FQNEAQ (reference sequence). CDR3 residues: CATRLPGGGEKLFF. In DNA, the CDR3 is TGTGCCACCCGCTTGCCAGGGGGAGGCGAAAAACTGTTTTTT.

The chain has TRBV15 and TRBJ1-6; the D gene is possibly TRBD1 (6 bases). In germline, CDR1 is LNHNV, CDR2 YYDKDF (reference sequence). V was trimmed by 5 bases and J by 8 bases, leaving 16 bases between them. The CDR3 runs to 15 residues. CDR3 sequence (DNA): TGTGCCACCAGCCCTCCTGGACAGTCATATTCACCCCTCCACTTT. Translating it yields CATSPPGQSYSPLHF. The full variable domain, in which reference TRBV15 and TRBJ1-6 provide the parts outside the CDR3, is DAMVIQNPRYQVTQFGKPVTLSCSQTLNHNVMYWYQQKSSQAPKLLFHYYDKDFNNEADTPDNFQSRRPNTSFCFLDIRSPGLGDTAMYLCATSPPGQSYSPLHFGNGTRLTVT.

CDR3: CASSHDRELFF. CDR3 DNA: TGTGCCAGCAGTCACGACCGGGAGCTGTTTTTT. V is TRBV6-5 and J is TRBJ2-2; unclear D gene. The CDR3 contains 11 residues. Germline V gives CDR1 MNHEY, CDR2 SVGAGI. V was clipped by 5 bases and J by 9 bases, with 7 bases between them.